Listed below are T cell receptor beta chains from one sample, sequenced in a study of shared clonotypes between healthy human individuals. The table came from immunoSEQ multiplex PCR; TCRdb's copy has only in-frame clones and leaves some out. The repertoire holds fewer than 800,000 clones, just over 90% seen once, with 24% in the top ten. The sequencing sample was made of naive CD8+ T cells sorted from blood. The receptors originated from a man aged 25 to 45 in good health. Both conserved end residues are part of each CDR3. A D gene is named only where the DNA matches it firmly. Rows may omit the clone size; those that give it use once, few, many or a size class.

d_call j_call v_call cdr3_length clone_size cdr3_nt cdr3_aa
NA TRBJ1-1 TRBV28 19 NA TGTGCCAGCAGTTTAAGCATAAACGGCGCCAGGCCGAGTAACACTGAAGCTTTCTTT CASSLSINGARPSNTEAFF
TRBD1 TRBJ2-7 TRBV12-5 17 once TGTGCTAGTGGTTTGGCACCCGGGACAGGGCTTCCGAACGAGCAGTACTTC CASGLAPGTGLPNEQYF
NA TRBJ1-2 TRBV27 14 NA TGTGCCAGCAGTTTATCGCGGGGGAGCTATGGCTACACCTTC CASSLSRGSYGYTF
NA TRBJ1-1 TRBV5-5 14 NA TGTGCCAGCAGCTCGCACACAGGGCGTACTGAAGCTTTCTTT CASSSHTGRTEAFF
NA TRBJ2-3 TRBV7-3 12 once TGTGCCAGCAGCCCTAGTGCAGATACGCAGTATTTT CASSPSADTQYF
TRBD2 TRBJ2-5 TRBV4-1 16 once TGCGCCAGCAGCCAGGACCCGGGACTAGGGTATGAGACCCAGTACTTC CASSQDPGLGYETQYF
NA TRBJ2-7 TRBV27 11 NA TGTGCCAGCAGGGGCCCCTACGAGCAGTACTTC CASRGPYEQYF
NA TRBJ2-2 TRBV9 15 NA TGTGCCAGCAGCGTAGTTTGGGGGGCGGCCGGGGAGCTGTTTTTT CASSVVWGAAGELFF
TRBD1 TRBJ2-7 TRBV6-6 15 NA TGTGCCAGCAGTTACCCGGAGACAGGGAGCGACGAGCAGTACTTC CASSYPETGSDEQYF
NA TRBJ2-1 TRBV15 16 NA TGTGCCACCAGCTTCTCCCAGACAGCGGGTTACAATGAGCAGTTCTTC CATSFSQTAGYNEQFF